This is a list of T cell receptor beta chains from one sample in a study of technical replicates of blood from several donors. The repertoire was sequenced with immunoSEQ multiplex PCR; TCRdb's copy has only in-frame clones and lacks some. Of approximately 85,000 clones in the sample, roughly 94% were seen once. Sequenced material: T cells isolated from PBMCs. The receptor source for this set is a human donor in good health. CDR3s include the opening cysteine and the closing phenylalanine or tryptophan. D genes are given only for firm matches. Size is omitted from some rows. Given values are once, few, many or a class for expanded clones.

clone size	J gene	V gene	D gene	CDR3 protein	CDR3 DNA
NA	TRBJ2-3	TRBV11-2	TRBD2	CASSLAGREVWDTQYF	TGTGCCAGCAGCTTAGCTGGGCGGGAGGTGTGGGATACGCAGTATTTT
NA	TRBJ1-1	TRBV6-5	NA	CASSRRQMNTEAFF	TGTGCCAGCAGTCGTCGACAGATGAACACTGAAGCTTTCTTT
NA	TRBJ1-5	TRBV4-1	NA	CASSQGGLRQGINQPQHF	TGCGCCAGCAGCCAAGGAGGTTTGCGGCAGGGGATAAATCAGCCCCAGCATTTT
NA	TRBJ2-1	TRBV27	NA	CASSPDYTSYNEQFF	TGTGCCAGCAGCCCGGACTACACCTCCTACAATGAGCAGTTCTTC
NA	TRBJ1-1	TRBV30	NA	CAWSMSIGDTEAFF	TGTGCCTGGAGTATGAGTATAGGGGACACTGAAGCTTTCTTT
NA	TRBJ2-1	TRBV7-2	NA	CASSPSSYNEQFF	TGTGCCAGCAGCCCCAGCTCCTACAATGAGCAGTTCTTC
NA	TRBJ2-5	TRBV5-6	NA	CASSPIGPTVQETQYF	TGTGCCAGCAGCCCTATAGGCCCGACAGTCCAAGAGACCCAGTACTTC
NA	TRBJ2-1	TRBV7-6	NA	CASSLVADSSYNEQFF	TGTGCCAGCAGCTTAGTGGCGGATAGCTCCTACAATGAGCAGTTCTTC
NA	TRBJ2-1	TRBV2	TRBD2	CASKVRAGAHNEQFF	TGTGCCAGCAAAGTCCGAGCGGGAGCTCACAATGAGCAGTTCTTC
NA	TRBJ2-1	TRBV27	NA	CASSTLGGSYNEQFF	TGTGCCAGCAGCACTCTGGGGGGATCCTACAATGAGCAGTTCTTC
once	TRBJ2-3	TRBV19	NA	CASNIGDTQYF	TGTGCCAGTAATATCGGAGATACGCAGTATTTT
NA	TRBJ2-1	TRBV5-4	TRBD2	CASSSGSSYNEQFF	TGTGCCAGCAGTAGCGGGAGTTCCTACAATGAGCAGTTCTTC
NA	TRBJ2-7	TRBV5-1	NA	CASSFTGPSYEQYF	TGCGCCAGCAGCTTTACAGGACCTTCCTACGAGCAGTACTTC
NA	TRBJ2-3	TRBV5-1	TRBD2	CASSLTGTSGGHTQYF	TGCGCCAGCAGCTTGACCGGGACTAGCGGGGGCCATACGCAGTATTTT
once	TRBJ1-1	TRBV27	NA	CASSYRAPGTEAFF	TGTGCCAGCAGTTACAGGGCCCCGGGGACTGAAGCTTTCTTT
NA	TRBJ2-4	TRBV2	NA	CASSTELNIQYF	TGTGCCAGTTCGACAGAACTAAACATTCAGTACTTC
NA	TRBJ2-5	TRBV10-3	NA	CAISTEGETQYF	TGTGCCATCTCGACGGAGGGAGAGACCCAGTACTTC
NA	TRBJ1-2	TRBV7-9	NA	CASSRPQGIDYGYTF	TGTGCCAGCAGCAGACCTCAGGGGATTGACTATGGCTACACCTTC
few	TRBJ2-1	TRBV7-2	TRBD1	CASIRQGSGEQFF	TGTGCCAGCATCCGACAGGGGTCCGGGGAGCAGTTCTTC
NA	TRBJ2-5	TRBV28	TRBD2	CASRSSGRAPQYF	TGTGCCAGCAGATCTAGCGGGAGAGCGCCCCAGTACTTC
NA	TRBJ1-2	TRBV5-5	TRBD1	CASSFDRGYGYTF	TGTGCCAGCAGCTTCGACAGGGGCTATGGCTACACCTTC
NA	TRBJ2-5	TRBV5-4	NA	CASSRSRGDRETQYF	TGTGCCAGCAGCCGCAGCCGCGGGGACCGAGAGACCCAGTACTTC
NA	TRBJ2-1	TRBV2	TRBD2	CASRLAGAYNEQFF	TGTGCCAGCAGGCTAGCGGGGGCCTACAATGAGCAGTTCTTC
NA	TRBJ1-2	TRBV5-1	NA	CASSIQTTNYGYTF	TGCGCCAGCAGCATTCAGACAACTAACTATGGCTACACCTTC
NA	TRBJ2-6	TRBV6-5	NA	CASSYLSSSGANVLTF	TGTGCCAGCAGTTACCTGTCGAGCTCTGGGGCCAACGTCCTGACTTTC
once	TRBJ1-2	TRBV6-1	TRBD1	CASSGGDRGNGYTF	TGTGCCAGCAGTGGGGGGGACAGGGGTAATGGCTACACCTTC
once	TRBJ2-1	TRBV2	NA	CASSENWENEQFF	TGTGCCAGCAGTGAAAATTGGGAGAATGAGCAGTTCTTC
NA	TRBJ2-3	TRBV15	TRBD2	CATSRDLGLVVAREEGDTQYF	TGTGCCACCAGCAGAGATCTTGGTCTGGTAGTTGCTCGGGAGGAGGGTGATACGCAGTATTTT
NA	TRBJ1-4	TRBV18	NA	CASSPIANAEKLFF	TGTGCCAGCTCACCTATCGCGAACGCTGAAAAACTGTTTTTT
NA	TRBJ2-2	TRBV29-1	TRBD2	CSVEPLAGDTGELFF	TGCAGCGTTGAACCCCTCGCGGGGGACACCGGGGAGCTGTTTTTT
NA	TRBJ2-1	TRBV10-3	TRBD2	CAISESLAGSYNEQFF	TGTGCCATCAGTGAGTCGCTAGCGGGCTCCTACAATGAGCAGTTCTTC
NA	TRBJ2-3	TRBV15	NA	CATSSLRDTSSTDTQYF	TGTGCCACCAGCTCCCTCCGGGACACTTCTAGCACAGATACGCAGTATTTT
once	TRBJ2-2	TRBV6-5	TRBD2	CASSLSGRPGELFF	TGTGCCAGCAGTTTAAGCGGGAGGCCCGGGGAGCTGTTTTTT
NA	TRBJ1-2	TRBV5-1	TRBD1	CASSSTGRLYGYTF	TGCGCCAGCAGCTCGACAGGGAGGCTCTATGGCTACACCTTC
NA	TRBJ2-7	TRBV28	NA	CASSLLDSNHEQYF	TGTGCCAGCAGTTTATTGGACAGTAACCACGAGCAGTACTTC
once	TRBJ1-2	TRBV10-3	TRBD1	CAISLTGGLDGYTF	TGTGCCATCAGTCTGACAGGGGGCCTGGATGGCTACACCTTC
NA	TRBJ1-1	TRBV4-2	TRBD1	CASSHSKGTAEAFF	TGTGCCAGCAGCCATTCGAAAGGGACAGCTGAAGCTTTCTTT
once	TRBJ2-1	TRBV6-5	TRBD1	CASSYRDRVGEQFF	TGTGCCAGCAGTTACCGGGACAGGGTTGGTGAGCAGTTCTTC
NA	TRBJ2-7	TRBV5-6	NA	CASSLTTGTKLYEQYF	TGTGCCAGCAGCCTAACGACCGGGACAAAACTCTACGAGCAGTACTTC
NA	TRBJ1-4	TRBV5-4	NA	CASSLGGPGEKLFF	TGTGCCAGCAGCTTGGGCGGGCCGGGTGAAAAACTGTTTTTT
NA	TRBJ2-3	TRBV6-5	NA	CASSIRTSTDTQYF	TGTGCCAGCAGCATCCGGACTAGCACAGATACGCAGTATTTT
NA	TRBJ2-7	TRBV5-1	TRBD1	CASSPRDRGFYEQYF	TGCGCCAGCAGCCCACGAGACAGGGGGTTCTACGAGCAGTACTTC
NA	TRBJ2-7	TRBV5-4	NA	CASSRSGGQQYF	TGTGCCAGCAGCCGCTCGGGCGGGCAGCAGTACTTC
NA	TRBJ1-1	TRBV10-2	TRBD1	CASRPTGGVMNTEAFF	TGCGCCAGCAGACCCACAGGGGGCGTCATGAACACTGAAGCTTTCTTT
NA	TRBJ1-2	TRBV6-5	NA	CASRLLGDYGYTF	TGTGCCAGTCGGTTATTAGGGGACTATGGCTACACCTTC
NA	TRBJ2-6	TRBV2	NA	CASSGYRDAPGANVLTF	TGTGCCAGCAGTGGGTACAGGGACGCACCTGGGGCCAACGTCCTGACTTTC
NA	TRBJ2-4	TRBV19	NA	CASSMGGDIQYF	TGTGCCAGTAGTATGGGCGGGGACATTCAGTACTTC
NA	TRBJ1-5	TRBV5-6	NA	CASSLGQPNQPQHF	TGTGCCAGCAGCTTAGGACAGCCCAATCAGCCCCAGCATTTT
NA	TRBJ1-2	TRBV9	NA	CASSVTATENYGYTF	TGTGCCAGCAGCGTGACAGCCACCGAAAACTATGGCTACACCTTC
NA	TRBJ2-1	TRBV27	TRBD1	CASSLGTGRYNEQFF	TGTGCCAGCAGCCTTGGGACAGGGAGGTACAATGAGCAGTTCTTC
NA	TRBJ2-5	TRBV10-3	TRBD2	CAISESTSEQETQYF	TGTGCCATCAGTGAGTCGACTAGCGAACAAGAGACCCAGTACTTC
NA	TRBJ2-6	TRBV28	NA	CASSSLGTSRSGANVLTF	TGTGCCAGCAGTTCACTCGGGACATCTCGCTCTGGGGCCAACGTCCTGACTTTC
NA	TRBJ2-6	TRBV19	NA	CASSRNRNLGSSGANVLTF	TGTGCCAGTAGTAGAAACAGGAACCTAGGAAGCTCTGGGGCCAACGTCCTGACTTTC
NA	TRBJ1-2	TRBV19	NA	CASSIRLKNYGYTF	TGTGCCAGTAGTATAAGACTCAAAAACTATGGCTACACCTTC
NA	TRBJ2-3	TRBV9	NA	CASSVEAASDTQYF	TGTGCCAGCAGCGTGGAAGCAGCGTCAGATACGCAGTATTTT
NA	TRBJ2-7	TRBV27	NA	CASRKRGSPYEQYF	TGTGCCAGCCGAAAACGGGGGAGTCCCTACGAGCAGTACTTC
NA	TRBJ1-4	TRBV4-2	NA	CASSQERQTNEKLFF	TGTGCCAGCAGCCAAGAGCGGCAAACTAATGAAAAACTGTTTTTT